The sequence of this T cell receptor (beta chain) was determined in a study of OX40 agonist ivuxolimab in advanced cancers. Turning to the overall study: Ivuxolimab was an agonistic, fully human IgG2 monoclonal antibody directed against OX40 (CD134), a costimulatory receptor. Intravenous ivuxolimab was administered to patients every 2 weeks at six dose levels: 0.01, 0.1, 0.3, 1.5, 3 and 10 mg/kg. Of the roughly 52 patients in dose escalation, 19 had hepatocellular carcinoma, around 15 had melanoma, 9 had renal cell carcinoma and 9 had head and neck cancer. A male proportion of 75% to 85% and a mean age of approximately 62 years, ranging from about 20 to 80, were recorded for the dose-escalation cohort. Prior anti-PD-1, anti-PD-L1 or anti-CTLA-4 therapy was permitted, and approximately 39% of dose-escalation patients had received checkpoint inhibitors. Three dose-escalation patients achieved partial responses, one with hepatocellular carcinoma and two with cutaneous melanoma. The purpose of peripheral TCRbeta sequencing was to test whether ivuxolimab changed TCR sequence diversity and led to clonal T-cell expansion. The paper covers the monotherapy dose-escalation part of the phase I ivuxolimab trial, which included N ≈ 50 patients.

The trial excluded patients who had a history of autoimmune disease or were on systemic immunosuppression. Peripheral blood for TCR sequencing was collected from all dose cohorts at baseline, on cycle 4 day 1, and on cycle 7 day 1. The samples were drawn from a first-in-human, open-label, multicenter phase I dose-escalation trial of ivuxolimab. The trial enrolled adults with locally advanced or metastatic head and neck squamous cell, hepatocellular, melanoma or renal cell carcinoma. Before TCR sequencing, CD4+ T cells and CD8+ T cells from peripheral blood were sorted into separate populations. Broader findings and caveats from the paper: Which antigens the clonally expanded peripheral T cells were specific for was not determined. Low levels of normalized T-cell clonal expansion were also seen in some patients who did not respond. After ivuxolimab, expanded clones were on average more numerous among CD8+ T cells than among CD4+ T cells. In the 0.1-3.0 mg/kg groups, partial responders were among the patients with the lowest normalized peripheral clonal expansion, particularly in CD8+ T cells. At doses from 0.1 to 3.0 mg/kg, clonal expansion was seen in both CD4+ and CD8+ blood T cells between baseline and week 6.

Only one count was recorded for this clone. Its target antigen remains unknown. No much larger clonotype is one base removed from it; base qualities were not supplied. Genomic DNA was extracted from sorted cells for sequencing of the TCRbeta CDR3 region. TCRbeta CDR3 regions were sequenced using the immunoSEQ Assay. The source is immuneACCESS, and TCRdb retained only in-frame sequences with V and J called. Part of the clones is not carried over; for the studies checked, unresolved V genes explain less than half of this, and the remainder is unexplained. Here the sample has under 70,000 clones; about 92% occur a single time. Approximately 0.64% of the sample comes from the top ten. Here the sequenced sample was CD4+ or CD8+ T cells sorted from blood, taken in a trial of the OX40 agonist ivuxolimab. The sequence derives from an adult with an advanced solid tumor such as melanoma, head and neck, liver or kidney cancer.

The nucleotide sequence reads TGTGCCAGCAGTTTCCAGGCGAGAGCGTCACCCCTCCACTTT. It translates as CASSFQARASPLHF. This chain joins TRBV27 to TRBJ1-6; the D gene assignment is ambiguous. The CDR3 holds 14 amino acids from the cysteine to the phenylalanine. Left in the record is the CDR3 DNA by itself, 42 bases read in frame from the first base. Relative to germline, V is 3 bases shorter and J is 10 bases shorter, with 13 bases between their ends. As encoded in the germline V gene (reference sequence), CDR1 is MNHEY while CDR2 is SMNVEV.